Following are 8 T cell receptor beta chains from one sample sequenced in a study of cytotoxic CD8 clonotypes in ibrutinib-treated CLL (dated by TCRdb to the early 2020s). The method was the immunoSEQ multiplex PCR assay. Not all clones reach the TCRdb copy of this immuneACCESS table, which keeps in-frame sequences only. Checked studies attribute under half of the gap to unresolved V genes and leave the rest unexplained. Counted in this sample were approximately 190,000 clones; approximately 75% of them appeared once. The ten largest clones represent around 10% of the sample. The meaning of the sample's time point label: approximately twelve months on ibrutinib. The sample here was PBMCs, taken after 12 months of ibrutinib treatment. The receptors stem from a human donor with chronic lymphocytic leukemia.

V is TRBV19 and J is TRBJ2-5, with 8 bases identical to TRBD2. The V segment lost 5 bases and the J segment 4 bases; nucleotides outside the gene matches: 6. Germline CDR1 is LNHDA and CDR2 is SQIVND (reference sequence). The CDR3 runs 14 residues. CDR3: CASSVGLGRETQYF. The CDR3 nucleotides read TGTGCCAGTAGTGTGGGACTAGGAAGAGAGACCCAGTACTTC.

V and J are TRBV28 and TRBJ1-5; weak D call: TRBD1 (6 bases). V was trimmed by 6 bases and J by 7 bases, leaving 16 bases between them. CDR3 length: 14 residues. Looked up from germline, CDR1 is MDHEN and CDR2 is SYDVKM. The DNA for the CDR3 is TGTGCCAGCAGGACAGGCCAGAGTAGACAGCCCCAGCATTTT. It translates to CASRTGQSRQPQHF.

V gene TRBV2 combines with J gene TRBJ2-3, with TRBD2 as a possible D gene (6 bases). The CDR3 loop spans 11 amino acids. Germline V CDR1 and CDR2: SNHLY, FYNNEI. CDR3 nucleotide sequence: TGTCGAGCGGGCGACACAGATACGCAGTATTTT. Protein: CRAGDTDTQYF.

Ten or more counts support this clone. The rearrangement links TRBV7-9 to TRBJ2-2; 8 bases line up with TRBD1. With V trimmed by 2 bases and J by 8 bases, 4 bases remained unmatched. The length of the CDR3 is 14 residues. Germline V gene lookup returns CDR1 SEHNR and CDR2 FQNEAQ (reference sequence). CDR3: CASSLQGASGELFF. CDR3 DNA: TGTGCCAGCAGCTTACAGGGGGCATCTGGGGAGCTGTTTTTT.

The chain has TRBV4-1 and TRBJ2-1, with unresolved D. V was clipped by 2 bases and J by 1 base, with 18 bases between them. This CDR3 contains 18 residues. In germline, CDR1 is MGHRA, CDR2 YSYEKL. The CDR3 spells CASSQSSGSPNSYNEQFF. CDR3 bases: TGCGCCAGCAGCCAATCAAGTGGTAGCCCTAATTCCTACAATGAGCAGTTCTTC.

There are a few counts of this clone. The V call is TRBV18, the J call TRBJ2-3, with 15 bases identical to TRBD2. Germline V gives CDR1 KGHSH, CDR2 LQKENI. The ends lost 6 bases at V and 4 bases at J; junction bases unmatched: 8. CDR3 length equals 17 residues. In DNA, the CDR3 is TGTGCCAGCTCGCCTATGGGACTAGCGGGGGGCTCAGATACGCAGTATTTT. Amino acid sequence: CASSPMGLAGGSDTQYF.

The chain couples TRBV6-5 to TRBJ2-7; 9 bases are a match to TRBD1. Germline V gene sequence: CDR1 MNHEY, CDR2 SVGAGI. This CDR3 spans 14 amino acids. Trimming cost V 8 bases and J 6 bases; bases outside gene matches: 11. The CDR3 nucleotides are TGTGCCAGCGGTCCGGGACAGGGTGTCGGCGAGCAGTACTTC. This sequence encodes CASGPGQGVGEQYF.

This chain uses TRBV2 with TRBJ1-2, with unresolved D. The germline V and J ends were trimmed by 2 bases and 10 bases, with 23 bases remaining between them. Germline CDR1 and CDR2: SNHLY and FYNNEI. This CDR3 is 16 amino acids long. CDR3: CASSERHTGPLFYYTF. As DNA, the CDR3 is TGTGCCAGCAGTGAACGCCATACCGGGCCCCTCTTCTACTACACCTTC.